This T cell receptor (beta chain) was captured by sequencing in a study of T cell clones after liver transplantation. Study-level points and caveats: Conclusions were preliminary, with small, heterogeneous patient groups.

Judged by abundance, this clone is medium-sized. Its antigen remains unknown. Data came from immunoSEQ multiplex PCR; TCRdb stores just in-frame clones and leaves some out. Of roughly 12,000 clones in the sample, roughly 74% are singletons; the top ten hold around a third. The CDR3 has 15 residues. The germline V gene has CDR1 SGDLS and CDR2 YYNGEE. Trimming left V 0 bases short and J 8 bases short, with 14 bases between. V gene TRBV9 combines with J gene TRBJ1-4; a weak D match, TRBD1 (5 bases). This receptor was taken from a human patient who received a liver transplant. Certain T cells may be donor cells from the graft. Source: CD8+ T cells from blood, taken at the 22-month timepoint. The CDR3 region has the DNA TGTGCCAGCAGCGTAGCCTCAGGGTCAGGCGAAAAACTGTTTTTT. Its protein product is CASSVASGSGEKLFF.